This T cell receptor beta chain is drawn from a study of human T cells and chemical hapten exposure. Study-wide context: The study lasted roughly 26 weeks, and patients were dosed weekly with diphenylcyclopropenone on the scalp throughout. Overall study findings and caveats: Healthy individuals' immune responses may differ from those of donors, who had alopecia. No shift was seen in TCRs above 1 in 1000 frequency with DPC sensitization.

TCRdb processed the RACE reads anew with MiXCR; each CDR3 protein has one entry. This sample yields roughly 100,000 distinct CDR3 sequences, of which roughly a third are seen a single time; around 2.7% belongs to the top ten. Germline V lookup: CDR1 SEHNR, CDR2 FQNEAQ (reference sequence). V gave up 2 bases and J gave up 4 bases, with 14 bases separating them. CDR3 length equals 15 residues. As concerns this clonotype: Its antigen is not known.

The time point: patch test 3, about 24 weeks after DPC sensitization. Treatment meaning: therapeutic diphenylcyclopropenone sensitization with weekly scalp DPC. Sequenced material: whole blood, taken in connection with sensitization to the hapten diphenylcyclopropenone (DPC). The J gene is TRBJ2-5, the V gene TRBV7-9; a weak D match, TRBD2 (6 bases). This receptor was obtained from a man between 35 and 55 years old with alopecia areata. Some clones in this sample may be carry-over from other donors' samples. CDR3 nucleotides: TGTGCCAGCAGCTTAATTGGCGGAGCGGGAGAGACCCAGTACTTC. This translates into CASSLIGGAGETQYF.